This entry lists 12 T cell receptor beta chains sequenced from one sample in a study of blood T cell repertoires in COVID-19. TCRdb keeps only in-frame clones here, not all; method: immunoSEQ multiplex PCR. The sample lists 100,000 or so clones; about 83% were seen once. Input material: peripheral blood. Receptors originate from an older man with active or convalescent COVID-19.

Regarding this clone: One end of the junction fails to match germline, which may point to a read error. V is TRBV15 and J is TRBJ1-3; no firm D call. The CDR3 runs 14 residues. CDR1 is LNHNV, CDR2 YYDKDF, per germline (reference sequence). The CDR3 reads CATSRVLIGGEVIF. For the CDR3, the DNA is TGTGCCACCAGCAGAGTTCTCATCGGCGGGGAGGTTATTTTT.

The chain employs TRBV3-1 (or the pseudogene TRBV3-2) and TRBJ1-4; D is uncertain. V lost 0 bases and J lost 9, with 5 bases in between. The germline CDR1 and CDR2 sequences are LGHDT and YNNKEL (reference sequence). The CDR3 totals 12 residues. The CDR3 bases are TGTGCCAGCAGCCAAGACCCAAAAAAACTGTTTTTT. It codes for CASSQDPKKLFF.

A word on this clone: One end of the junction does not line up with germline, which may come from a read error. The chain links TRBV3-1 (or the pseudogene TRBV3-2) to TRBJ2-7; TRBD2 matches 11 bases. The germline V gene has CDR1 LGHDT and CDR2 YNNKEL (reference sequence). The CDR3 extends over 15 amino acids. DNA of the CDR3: TGTGCCAGCAGCCAAGGTCTAGCGGGGGGCTACGGGCAGTACTTC. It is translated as CASSQGLAGGYGQYF.

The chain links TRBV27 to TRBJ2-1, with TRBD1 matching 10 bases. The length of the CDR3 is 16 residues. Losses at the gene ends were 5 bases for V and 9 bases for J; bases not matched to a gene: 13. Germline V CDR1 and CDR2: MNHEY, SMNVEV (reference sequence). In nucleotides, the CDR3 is TGTGCCAGCAGTGGGGGGGCCCGACAGGGGGCGATTGAGCAGTTCTTC. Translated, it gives CASSGGARQGAIEQFF.

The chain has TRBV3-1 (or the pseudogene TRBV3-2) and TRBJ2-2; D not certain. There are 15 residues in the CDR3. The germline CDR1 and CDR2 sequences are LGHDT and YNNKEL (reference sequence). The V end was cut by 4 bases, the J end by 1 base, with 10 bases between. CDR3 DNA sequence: TGTGCCAGCAGCCCTAATCGACAGAACACCGGGGAGCTGTTTTTT. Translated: CASSPNRQNTGELFF.

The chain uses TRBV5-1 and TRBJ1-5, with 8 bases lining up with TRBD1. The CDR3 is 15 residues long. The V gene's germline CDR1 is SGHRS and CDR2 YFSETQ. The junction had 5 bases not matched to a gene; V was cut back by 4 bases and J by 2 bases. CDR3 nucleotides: TGCGCCAGCAGCCCACAGGGGGAAGGCAATCAGCCCCAGCATTTT. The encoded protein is CASSPQGEGNQPQHF.

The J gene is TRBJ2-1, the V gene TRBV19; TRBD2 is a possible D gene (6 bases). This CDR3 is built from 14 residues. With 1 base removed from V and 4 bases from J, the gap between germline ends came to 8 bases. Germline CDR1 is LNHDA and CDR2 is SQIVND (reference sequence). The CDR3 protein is CASSIGTTYNEQFF. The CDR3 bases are TGTGCCAGTAGTATAGGGACTACTTACAATGAGCAGTTCTTC.

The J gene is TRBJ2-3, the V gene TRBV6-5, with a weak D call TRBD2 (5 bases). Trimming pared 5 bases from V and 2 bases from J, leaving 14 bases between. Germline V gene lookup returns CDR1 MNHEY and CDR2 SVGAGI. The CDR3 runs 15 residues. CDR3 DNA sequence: TGTGCCAGCAGTCCCCGTAGCGTGAACACAGATACGCAGTATTTT. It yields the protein CASSPRSVNTDTQYF.

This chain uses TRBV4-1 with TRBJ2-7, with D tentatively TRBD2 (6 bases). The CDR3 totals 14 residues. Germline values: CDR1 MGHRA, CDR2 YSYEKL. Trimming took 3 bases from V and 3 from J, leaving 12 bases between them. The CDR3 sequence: CASSQGGFGYEQYF. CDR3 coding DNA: TGCGCCAGCAGCCAGGGGGGATTCGGCTACGAGCAGTACTTC.

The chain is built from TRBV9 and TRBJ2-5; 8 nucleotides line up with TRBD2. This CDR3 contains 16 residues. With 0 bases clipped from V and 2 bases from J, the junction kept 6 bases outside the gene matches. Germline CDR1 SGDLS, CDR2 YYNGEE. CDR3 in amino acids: CASSVAPAGGQETQYF. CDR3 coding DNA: TGTGCCAGCAGCGTAGCCCCTGCGGGGGGTCAAGAGACCCAGTACTTC.

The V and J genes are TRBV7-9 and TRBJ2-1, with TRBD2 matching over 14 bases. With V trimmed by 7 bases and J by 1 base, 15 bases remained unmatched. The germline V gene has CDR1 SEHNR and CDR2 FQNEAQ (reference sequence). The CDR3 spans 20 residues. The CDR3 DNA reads TGTGCCAGCACGAAGGACCCCGGGACTAGCGGGGGAGGTTCCTACAATGAGCAGTTCTTC. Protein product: CASTKDPGTSGGGSYNEQFF.

The CDR3 spells CASSSQLLNTEAFF. CDR3 DNA: TGTGCCAGCAGCTCACAGCTGCTGAACACTGAAGCTTTCTTT. The gene calls are TRBV7-2 and TRBJ1-1; no firm D call. The CDR3 is 14 amino acids. V shed 4 bases and J shed 0 bases, with 9 bases lying between them. Germline V gene lookup returns CDR1 SGHTA and CDR2 FQGNSA.